This TCR beta chain was obtained from a study of blood T cell repertoires in COVID-19. About the research overall: There were acute and convalescent COVID-19 samples, and they came from the United States, Italy and Spain. Sample material is recorded as cDNA or gDNA derived from T cells, B-cell-depleted T cells, or PBMCs.

Authors' data handling: Quantification of nucleated cells was approximated via reference gene primer amplification. Generated by immunoSEQ multiplex PCR, the TCRdb table keeps only in-frame clones and is missing some. The DNA gave D and trimming, while V, J and clone size come from that table. This sample has about 180,000 clones, with about 87% found just once. This CDR3 region has 16 residues. Germline values: CDR1 KGHDR, CDR2 SFDVKD. Trimming removed 9 bases at V and 4 bases at J, with 18 bases between. The specimen was peripheral blood. V and J are TRBV24-1 and TRBJ2-6, with D possibly matching TRBD2 (6 bases). This clonotype was obtained from a woman aged 25 to 39 with acute or convalescent COVID-19. This CDR3 reads CATGSFGGAGANVLTF. CDR3 sequence (DNA): TGTGCCACCGGGTCTTTTGGCGGGGCCGGGGCCAACGTCCTGACTTTC.